These T cell receptor beta chains were read from a single sample in a study of T cells in Graves' hyperthyroidism and ophthalmopathy. TCRdb re-analysed the multiplex PCR reads in MiXCR, keeping a single row per CDR3 protein. The data contain about 720,000 distinct CDR3 sequences, roughly 17% of them seen just once; the ten biggest clones take up under 9.5%. Sequenced: blood. These receptors all come from a man younger than 35 with Graves' hyperthyroidism. Both conserved end residues are part of each CDR3. D genes are given only for firm matches. Size values are once, few and many counts, or a class for expanded clones, and some rows have none.

abundance	j_gene	v_gene	d_gene	CDR3aa	CDR3nt
many	TRBJ1-4	TRBV3-1	TRBD1	CATRRTGGEKLFF	TGTGCCACCCGCCGGACAGGGGGTGAAAAACTGTTTTTT
few	TRBJ2-2	TRBV20-1	-	CSARDTVTGELFF	TGCAGTGCTAGAGATACGGTCACCGGGGAGCTGTTTTTT
many	TRBJ2-5	TRBV2	TRBD2	CASSEGLAGVDETQYF	TGTGCCAGCAGTGAAGGACTAGCGGGAGTGGATGAGACCCAGTACTTC
few	TRBJ1-4	TRBV9	TRBD1	CASSAMGQSGEKLFF	TGTGCCAGCAGCGCGATGGGACAGTCAGGTGAAAAACTGTTTTTT
few	TRBJ2-5	TRBV7-2	TRBD1	CASRSTGVLETQYF	TGTGCCAGCAGGTCGACAGGGGTTTTGGAGACCCAGTACTTC
many	TRBJ2-7	TRBV20-1	-	CSARDILRVSVRSYEQYF	TGCAGTGCTAGAGATATTTTGCGTGTCTCCGTTCGGTCCTACGAGCAGTACTTC
-	TRBJ2-7	TRBV20-1	TRBD2	CSARALGRDYEQYF	TGCAGTGCTAGAGCCTTGGGCAGGGACTACGAGCAGTATTTC
many	TRBJ1-1	TRBV2	-	CASSSRTGGNTEAFF	TGTGCCAGCAGCTCACGGACGGGGGGTAACACTGAAGCTTTCTTT
few	TRBJ2-2	TRBV12-3/TRBV12-4	-	CASSLRETNTGELFF	TGTGCCAGCTCACTTCGGGAGACGAACACCGGGGAGCTGTTTTTT
few	TRBJ2-5	TRBV18	-	CASSPEQQETQYF	TGTGCCAGCTCACCTGAACAGCAAGAGACCCAGTACTTC
-	TRBJ2-7	TRBV29-1	TRBD2	CSARARLAGEEVGEQYF	TGCAGTGCTAGAGCAAGACTAGCGGGAGAGGAAGTGGGCGAGCAGTACTTC
few	TRBJ2-7	TRBV7-2	TRBD1	CASSIFSGTGAYEQYF	TGTGCCAGCAGCATATTTTCCGGGACAGGGGCCTACGAGCAGTACTTC
-	TRBJ2-1	TRBV2	-	CASSETLGDHYNEQFF	TGTGCCAGCAGTGAAACCCTCGGGGACCACTACAATGAGCAGTTCTTC
-	TRBJ2-2	TRBV6-2/TRBV6-3	TRBD2	CASSLVPFLAGLTNTGELFF	TGTGCCAGCAGCCTGGTCCCCTTCCTAGCGGGCCTCACGAACACCGGGGAGCTGTTTTTT
many	TRBJ2-3	TRBV20-1	-	CSARDPGGTDTQYF	TGCAGTGCTAGAGATCCCGGGGGCACAGATACGCAGTATTTT
few	TRBJ1-2	TRBV20-1	TRBD1	CSVGQGDGYTF	TGCAGTGTCGGACAGGGGGATGGCTACACCTTC
-	TRBJ2-7	TRBV3-1	TRBD2	CASSHTAGTNYEQYF	TGTGCCAGCAGCCATACAGCAGGGACTAACTACGAGCAGTACTTC
-	TRBJ1-1	TRBV5-8	-	CASSESEGSPLTEAFF	TGTGCCAGCAGCGAGTCCGAAGGGAGCCCTCTCACTGAAGCTTTCTTT
few	TRBJ1-2	TRBV6-1	-	CASRPTGTSYGYTF	TGTGCCAGCAGACCGACCGGGACAAGTTATGGCTACACCTTC
many	TRBJ1-5	TRBV28	TRBD1	CASSYSDRAGNQPQHF	TGTGCCAGCAGTTACTCGGACAGGGCGGGCAATCAGCCCCAGCATTTT
many	TRBJ1-2	TRBV28	-	CASSPRAWGYTF	TGTGCCAGCAGTCCCAGGGCCTGGGGCTACACCTTC
few	TRBJ2-3	TRBV19	-	CASRAGSTDTQYF	TGTGCCAGCCGGGCTGGCAGCACAGATACGCAGTATTTT
-	TRBJ1-5	TRBV28	TRBD1	CASSFLSPGGGQPQHF	TGTGCCAGCAGTTTCCTTTCGCCAGGGGGCGGACAGCCCCAGCATTTT
few	TRBJ2-2	TRBV27	TRBD2	CASRLAGVHTGELFF	TGTGCCAGCCGACTAGCGGGAGTACACACCGGGGAGCTGTTTTTT
few	TRBJ2-7	TRBV29-1	TRBD2	CSVEAVAQSLAGAAHEQYF	TGCAGCGTTGAAGCCGTTGCACAGAGTCTAGCGGGAGCGGCCCACGAGCAGTACTTC
many	TRBJ2-7	TRBV5-1	-	CASSLEGMSYEQYF	TGCGCCAGCAGCTTGGAAGGAATGAGCTACGAGCAGTACTTC
few	TRBJ2-7	TRBV5-1	TRBD1	CASSLDQGVDVEQYF	TGCGCCAGCAGCTTGGACCAGGGGGTCGATGTCGAGCAGTACTTC
many	TRBJ2-5	TRBV4-1	-	CASSPSPGPETQYF	TGCGCCAGCAGCCCAAGCCCAGGGCCGGAGACCCAGTACTTC
many	TRBJ2-7	TRBV30	TRBD1	CAWSVTGGAFSEQYF	TGTGCCTGGAGTGTGACAGGGGGCGCGTTTAGTGAGCAGTACTTC
once	TRBJ2-3	TRBV6-1	-	CASSEGIEDRGTDTQYF	TGTGCCAGCAGTGAAGGGATAGAAGACCGGGGGACAGATACGCAGTATTTT
many	TRBJ2-5	TRBV27	-	CASSLSPGRVETQYF	TGTGCCAGCAGTTTATCGCCAGGGCGGGTGGAGACCCAGTACTTC
-	TRBJ2-7	TRBV4-1	TRBD2	CASSQDPSGRVYEQYF	TGCGCCAGCAGCCAAGATCCTAGCGGGAGGGTTTACGAGCAGTACTTC
few	TRBJ2-1	TRBV6-2/TRBV6-3	-	CASSMDNEQFF	TGTGCCAGCTCCATGGACAATGAGCAGTTCTTC
many	TRBJ2-7	TRBV28	TRBD2	CASSPPGTSGTVQYF	TGTGCCAGCAGTCCCCCCGGAACTAGCGGGACGGTGCAGTACTTC
few	TRBJ2-4	TRBV6-1	-	CASSLLDGNIQYF	TGTGCCAGCAGTTTACTGGATGGGAACATTCAGTACTTC
many	TRBJ2-7	TRBV11-3	-	CASSPLAVLSYEQYF	TGTGCCAGCAGCCCGTTAGCGGTACTAAGCTACGAGCAGTACTTC
few	TRBJ2-2	TRBV7-8	-	CASSLSGTRTGELFF	TGTGCCAGCAGCTTATCGGGGACCAGGACCGGGGAGCTGTTTTTT
many	TRBJ2-5	TRBV7-9	-	CASSPWTQETQYF	TGTGCCAGCAGCCCGTGGACTCAAGAGACCCAGTACTTC
many	TRBJ2-5	TRBV7-9	TRBD1	CASSRGTGHTEYF	TGTGCCAGCAGCAGAGGGACAGGCCACACCGAGTACTTC
once	TRBJ2-3	TRBV4-1	TRBD2	CASSQAGGSGTDTQYF	TGCGCCAGCAGCCAAGCCGGCGGGAGTGGCACAGATACGCAGTATTTT
many	TRBJ2-5	TRBV28	TRBD2	CASSLGLAGEETQYF	TGTGCCAGCAGTTTAGGACTAGCGGGAGAAGAGACCCAGTACTTC
many	TRBJ2-3	TRBV7-9	-	CASSTQREGGDTQYF	TGTGCCAGCAGCACCCAGCGCGAGGGCGGTGATACGCAGTATTTT
-	TRBJ1-2	TRBV29-1	TRBD1	CSVTAGGYYGYTF	TGCAGCGTTACCGCAGGGGGCTACTATGGCTACACCTTC
-	TRBJ2-7	TRBV7-9	-	CASSLGGSQAYEQYF	TGTGCCAGCAGCTTAGGTGGCTCACAGGCCTACGAGCAGTACTTC
few	TRBJ1-5	TRBV27	-	CASSLSLAMSNQPQHF	TGTGCCAGCAGTTTATCGTTGGCGATGAGCAATCAGCCCCAGCATTTT
-	TRBJ2-7	TRBV5-6	TRBD1	CAGSSPGQGDYEQYF	TGTGCCGGCAGCTCTCCTGGACAGGGGGACTACGAGCAGTACTTC
-	TRBJ1-2	TRBV20-1	-	CSARDGGLNYGYTF	TGCAGTGCTAGAGACGGCGGACTTAACTATGGCTACACCTTC
few	TRBJ2-7	TRBV6-2/TRBV6-3	-	CASSYQVSYEQYF	TGTGCCAGCAGTTACCAGGTTTCCTACGAGCAGTACTTC
few	TRBJ2-1	TRBV4-2	TRBD2	CASSHRLAGSDNEQFF	TGTGCCAGCAGCCACCGCCTAGCGGGTAGCGACAATGAGCAGTTCTTC
-	TRBJ2-3	TRBV6-1	-	CASRGSGGDTQYF	TGTGCCAGCAGGGGCAGTGGGGGAGATACGCAGTATTTT
few	TRBJ2-2	TRBV4-3	TRBD2	CASSQAGTTNTGELFF	TGCGCCAGCAGCCAAGCCGGGACTACGAACACCGGGGAGCTGTTTTTT